The clone carrying this T cell receptor beta chain occurred many times. Its target is unknown. This specimen comes from a study of T cell repertoires in cytomegalovirus infection. In the study overall: Indications came from public TCR beta signatures; they pointed to CMV infection and to a matching HLA type.

TCRdb passed the reads through MiXCR, listing each CDR3 protein once. The data hold 500,000 or so distinct CDR3 sequences, with 16% observed a single time. Study results and limitations: The ex vivo response showed dominance by HLA-C-restricted CMV-specific TCR beta clonotypes. The cumulative frequency of public TCR beta families distinguished individuals who carried CMV together with the relevant HLA.

The germline CDR1 and CDR2 sequences are SEHNR and FQNEAQ (reference sequence). V lost 3 bases, J lost 6 bases, and 8 bases lay in between. The CDR3 consists of 13 residues. The sequenced material came from CD8+ T cells from PBMCs. The chain has TRBV7-9 and TRBJ2-2, with D maybe TRBD2 (5 bases). The TCR originated in a human donor in good health (CMV status not recorded). Some clones in this sample may be carry-over from other donors' samples. The CDR3 spells CASSLPGSGELFF. CDR3 nucleotide sequence: TGTGCCAGCAGCTTGCCGGGGTCCGGGGAGCTGTTTTTT.